This TCR beta chain was documented in a study of blood T cell repertoires in COVID-19. Study context: Some COVID-19 samples were acute and others convalescent; all came from the United States, Italy and Spain. Nucleic acid was either cDNA or gDNA, and it came from T cells, B-cell-depleted T cells, or PBMCs.

The CDR3 extends over 12 amino acids. From germline, CDR1 is SEHNR and CDR2 FQNEAQ (reference sequence). Trimming stripped 3 bases from V and 7 bases from J, with 9 bases between. In the original processing: Amplification with reference gene primers provided the estimates of nucleated cell counts. Sequencing used immunoSEQ multiplex PCR; TCRdb keeps in-frame clones, though not all of them. V and J calls and clone size are as listed in that table; D and trimming were resolved from the DNA. The table records about 360,000 clones, more than 70% of them present only once. What was sequenced was peripheral blood. The V and J genes are TRBV7-9 and TRBJ1-1, with D maybe TRBD1 (6 bases). This TCR was sampled from a man younger than 40 with active or convalescent COVID-19. This chain's CDR3 is CASSLDSFEAFF. In DNA form, the CDR3 reads TGTGCCAGCAGCTTGGACAGTTTTGAAGCTTTCTTT.